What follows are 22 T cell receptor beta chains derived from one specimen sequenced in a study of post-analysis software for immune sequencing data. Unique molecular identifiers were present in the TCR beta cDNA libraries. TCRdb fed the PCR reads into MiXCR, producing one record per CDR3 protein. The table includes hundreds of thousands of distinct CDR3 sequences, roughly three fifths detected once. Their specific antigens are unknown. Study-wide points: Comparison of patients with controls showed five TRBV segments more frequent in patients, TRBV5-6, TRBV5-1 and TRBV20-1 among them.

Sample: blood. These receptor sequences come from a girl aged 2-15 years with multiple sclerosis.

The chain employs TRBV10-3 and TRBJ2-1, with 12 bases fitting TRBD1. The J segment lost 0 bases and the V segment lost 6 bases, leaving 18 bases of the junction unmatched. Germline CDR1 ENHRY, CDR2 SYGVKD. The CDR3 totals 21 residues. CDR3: CAIRGQGAESGGPSSYNEQFF. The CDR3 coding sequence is TGTGCCATCAGGGGACAGGGGGCTGAGAGCGGGGGCCCAAGCTCCTACAATGAGCAGTTCTTC.

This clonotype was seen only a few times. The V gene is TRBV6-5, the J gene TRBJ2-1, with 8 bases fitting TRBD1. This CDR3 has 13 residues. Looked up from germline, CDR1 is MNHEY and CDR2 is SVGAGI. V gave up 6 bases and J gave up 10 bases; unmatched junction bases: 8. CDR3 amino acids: CASRAQGAREQFF. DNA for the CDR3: TGTGCCAGCAGGGCCCAGGGGGCGAGGGAGCAGTTCTTC.

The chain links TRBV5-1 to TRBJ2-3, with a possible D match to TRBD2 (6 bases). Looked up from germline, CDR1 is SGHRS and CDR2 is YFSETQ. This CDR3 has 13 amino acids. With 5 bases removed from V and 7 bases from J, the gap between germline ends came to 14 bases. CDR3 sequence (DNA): TGCGCCAGCAGACAGTCGGGGGATCATACGCAGTATTTT. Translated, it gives CASRQSGDHTQYF.

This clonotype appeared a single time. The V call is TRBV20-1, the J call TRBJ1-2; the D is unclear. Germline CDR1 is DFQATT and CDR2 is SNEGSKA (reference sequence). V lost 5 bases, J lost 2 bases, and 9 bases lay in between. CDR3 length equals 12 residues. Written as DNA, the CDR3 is TGCAGTGCTGAGACGCGAAACTATGGCTACACCTTC. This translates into CSAETRNYGYTF.

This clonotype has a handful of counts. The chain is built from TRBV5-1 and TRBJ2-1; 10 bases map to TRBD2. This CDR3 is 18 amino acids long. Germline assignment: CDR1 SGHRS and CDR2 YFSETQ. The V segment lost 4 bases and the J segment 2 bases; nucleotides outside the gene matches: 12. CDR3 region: CASSPYPKREGTYNEQFF. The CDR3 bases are TGCGCCAGCAGCCCCTATCCTAAGCGGGAGGGAACCTACAATGAGCAGTTCTTC.

The CDR3 protein is CASSSEGIETQYF. The CDR3 DNA reads TGTGCCAGCAGTTCGGAAGGGATCGAGACCCAGTACTTC. The chain couples TRBV12-3 or TRBV12-4 to TRBJ2-7; D gene unclear. The DNA end is more similar to TRBJ2-5, so the J call may be wrong. This CDR3 has 13 residues.

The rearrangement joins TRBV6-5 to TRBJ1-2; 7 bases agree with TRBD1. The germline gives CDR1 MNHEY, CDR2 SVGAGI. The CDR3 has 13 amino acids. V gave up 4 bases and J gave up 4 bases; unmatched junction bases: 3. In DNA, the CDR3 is TGTGCCAGCAGTTCCTCAGGGGGCTATGGCTACACCTTC. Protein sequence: CASSSSGGYGYTF.

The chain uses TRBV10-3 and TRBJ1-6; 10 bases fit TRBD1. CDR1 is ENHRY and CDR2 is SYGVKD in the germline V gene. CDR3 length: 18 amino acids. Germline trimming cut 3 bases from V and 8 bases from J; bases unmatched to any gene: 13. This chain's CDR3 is CAISEKIKAGTGDSPLHF. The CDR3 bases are TGTGCCATCAGTGAAAAAATAAAGGCCGGGACAGGGGATTCACCCCTCCACTTT.

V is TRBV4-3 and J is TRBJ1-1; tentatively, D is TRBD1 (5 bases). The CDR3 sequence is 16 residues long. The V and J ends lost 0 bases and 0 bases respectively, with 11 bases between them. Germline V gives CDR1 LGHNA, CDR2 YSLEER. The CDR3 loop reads CASSQDREGMNTEAFF. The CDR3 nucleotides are TGCGCCAGCAGCCAAGATCGAGAGGGGATGAACACTGAAGCTTTCTTT.

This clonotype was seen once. The CDR3 DNA sequence: TGCGCCAGCAGCCAAGAGGGTGGACTAGACGGAGGACAAGAGACCCAGTACTTC. Its protein is CASSQEGGLDGGQETQYF. The rearrangement links TRBV4-1 to TRBJ2-5; TRBD2 aligns across 7 bases. With 0 bases clipped from V and 2 bases from J, the junction kept 12 bases outside the gene matches. This CDR3 has 18 amino acids. The V gene's germline CDR1 is MGHRA and CDR2 YSYEKL.

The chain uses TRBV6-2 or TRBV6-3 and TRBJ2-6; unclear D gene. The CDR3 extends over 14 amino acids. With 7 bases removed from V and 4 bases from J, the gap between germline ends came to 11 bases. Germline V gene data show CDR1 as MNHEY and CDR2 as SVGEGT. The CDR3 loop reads CASTPSYGANVLTF. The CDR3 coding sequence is TGTGCCAGCACCCCTTCTTACGGGGCCAACGTCCTGACTTTC.

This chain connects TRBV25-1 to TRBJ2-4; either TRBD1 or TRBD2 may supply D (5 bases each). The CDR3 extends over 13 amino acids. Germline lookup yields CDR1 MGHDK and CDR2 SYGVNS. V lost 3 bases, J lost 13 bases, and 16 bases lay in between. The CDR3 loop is CASSDHHRDQQYF. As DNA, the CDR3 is TGTGCCAGCAGTGACCACCACCGGGACCAGCAGTACTTC.

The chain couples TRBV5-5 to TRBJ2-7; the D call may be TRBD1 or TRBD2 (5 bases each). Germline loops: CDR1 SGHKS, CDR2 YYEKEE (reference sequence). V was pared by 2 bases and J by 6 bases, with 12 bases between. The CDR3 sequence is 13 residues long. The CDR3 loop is CASSFRDGGEQYF. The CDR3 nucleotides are TGTGCCAGCAGCTTCCGGGACGGTGGCGAGCAGTACTTC.

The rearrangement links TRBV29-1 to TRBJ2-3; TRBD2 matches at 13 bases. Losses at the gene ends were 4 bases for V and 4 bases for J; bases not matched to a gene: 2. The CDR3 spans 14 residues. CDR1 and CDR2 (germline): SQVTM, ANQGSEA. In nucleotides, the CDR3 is TGCAGCGTTGGGACTAGCGGGAGATCAGATACGCAGTATTTT. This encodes CSVGTSGRSDTQYF.

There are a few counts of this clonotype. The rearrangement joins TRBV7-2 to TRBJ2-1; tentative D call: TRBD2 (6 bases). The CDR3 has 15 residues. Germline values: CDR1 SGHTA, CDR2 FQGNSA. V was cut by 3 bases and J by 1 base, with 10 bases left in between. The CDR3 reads CASSFLGRSYNEQFF. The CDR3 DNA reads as TGTGCCAGCAGCTTTCTCGGGAGATCCTACAATGAGCAGTTCTTC. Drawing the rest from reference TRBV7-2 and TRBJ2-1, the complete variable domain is GAGVSQSPSNKVTEKGKDVELRCDPISGHTALYWYRQSLGQGLEFLIYFQGNSAPDKSGLPSDRFSAERTGGSVSTLTIQRTQQEDSAVYLCASSFLGRSYNEQFFGPGTRLTVL.

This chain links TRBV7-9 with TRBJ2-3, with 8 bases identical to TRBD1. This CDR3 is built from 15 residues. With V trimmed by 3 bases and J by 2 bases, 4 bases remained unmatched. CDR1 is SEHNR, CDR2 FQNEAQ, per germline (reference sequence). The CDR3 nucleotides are TGTGCCAGCAGCTTGGGACAGGACAACACAGATACGCAGTATTTT. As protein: CASSLGQDNTDTQYF.

CDR3 residues: CSARPGQGGYNEQFF. CDR3 nucleotides: TGCAGTGCTCGACCGGGACAGGGTGGCTACAATGAGCAGTTCTTC. The rearrangement links TRBV20-1 to TRBJ2-1; TRBD1 agrees at 9 bases. The CDR3 is 15 residues long. Losses at the gene ends were 5 bases for V and 3 bases for J; bases not matched to a gene: 8. CDR1 and CDR2 (germline): DFQATT, SNEGSKA (reference sequence).

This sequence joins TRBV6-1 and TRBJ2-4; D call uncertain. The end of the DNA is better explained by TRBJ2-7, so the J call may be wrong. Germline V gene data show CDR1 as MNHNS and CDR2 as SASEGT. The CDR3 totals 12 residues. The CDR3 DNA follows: TGTGCCACCCATGGTTCTACCTACGAGCAGTACTTC. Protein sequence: CATHGSTYEQYF.

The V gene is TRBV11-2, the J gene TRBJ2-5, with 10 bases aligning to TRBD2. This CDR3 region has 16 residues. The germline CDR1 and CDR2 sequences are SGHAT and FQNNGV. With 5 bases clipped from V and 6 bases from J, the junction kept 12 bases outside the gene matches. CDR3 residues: CASSPLSGGAGQTQYF. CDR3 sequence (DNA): TGTGCCAGCAGCCCCCTCAGCGGGGGGGCCGGTCAGACCCAGTACTTC.

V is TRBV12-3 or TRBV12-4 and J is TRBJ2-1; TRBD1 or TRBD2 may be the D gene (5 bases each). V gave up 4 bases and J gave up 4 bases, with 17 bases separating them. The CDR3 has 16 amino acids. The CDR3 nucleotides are TGTGCCAGCAGTTCCCTCTCTGGGGACCATTACAATGAGCAGTTCTTC. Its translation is CASSSLSGDHYNEQFF.

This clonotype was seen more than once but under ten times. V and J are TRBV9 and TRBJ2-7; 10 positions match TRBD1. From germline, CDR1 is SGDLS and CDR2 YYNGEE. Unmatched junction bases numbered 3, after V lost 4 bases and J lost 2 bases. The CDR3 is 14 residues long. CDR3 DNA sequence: TGTGCCAGCAGCACCGGACAGGGGGCCTACGAGCAGTACTTC. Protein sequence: CASSTGQGAYEQYF.

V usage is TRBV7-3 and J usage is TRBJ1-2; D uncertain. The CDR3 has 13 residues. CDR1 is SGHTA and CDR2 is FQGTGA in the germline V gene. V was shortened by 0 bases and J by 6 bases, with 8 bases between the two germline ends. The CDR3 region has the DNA TGTGCCAGCAGCTTAACAGTGGCGGATGGCTACACCTTC. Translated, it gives CASSLTVADGYTF.